This is a list of T cell receptor beta chains from one sample in a study of T cell responses to AZD1222 COVID-19 vaccine. Profiled with immunoSEQ multiplex PCR; TCRdb holds only in-frame clones, not every one. The sample includes 200,000 to 250,000 clones, 94% of them seen just once. The source material was peripheral blood, sampled 28 days after the second dose of the MenACWY control vaccine. Every receptor here comes from an adult who received the MenACWY meningococcal vaccine as a control. The CDR3 runs from the conserved cysteine through the conserved F or W. The D gene is left open where the match is weak. Clone size, where shown, is once, few, many, or a class for clones that have expanded.

CASSLTSSSYNEQFF	TGTGCCAGCAGTTTGACTAGCAGCTCCTACAATGAGCAGTTCTTC	TRBV27	TRBJ2-1	NA	TRBD2	15
CASSELVSSYEQYF	TGTGCCAGCAGTGAGTTGGTAAGCTCCTACGAGCAGTACTTC	TRBV28	TRBJ2-7	NA	NA	14
CATSLRTGNQPQHF	TGTGCCACCAGCCTCCGGACAGGCAATCAGCCCCAGCATTTT	TRBV15	TRBJ1-5	NA	NA	14
CASSQEETQYF	TGTGCCAGCAGCCAAGAAGAGACCCAGTACTTC	TRBV4-2	TRBJ2-5	NA	NA	11
CAISPGGNYGYTF	TGTGCCATCAGTCCAGGGGGGAACTATGGCTACACCTTC	TRBV10-3	TRBJ1-2	NA	TRBD1	13
CASSPRDTEAFF	TGTGCCAGCAGCCCCAGGGACACTGAAGCTTTCTTT	TRBV9	TRBJ1-1	NA	NA	12
CASRGTTEAFF	TGTGCCAGCAGGGGGACTACTGAAGCTTTCTTT	TRBV6-5	TRBJ1-1	few	NA	11
CASSPPDRGLNTEAFF	TGCGCCAGCAGCCCCCCGGACAGGGGATTGAACACTGAAGCTTTCTTT	TRBV4-1	TRBJ1-1	NA	TRBD1	16
CASRRDSSSYNEQFF	TGCGCCAGCAGGCGGGACTCGAGCTCCTACAATGAGCAGTTCTTC	TRBV5-1	TRBJ2-1	NA	NA	15
CASSVGSGRYGYTF	TGTGCCAGCAGCGTAGGGTCAGGTCGCTATGGCTACACCTTC	TRBV9	TRBJ1-2	NA	NA	14
CASSRPGTPSSTEAFF	TGTGCCAGCAGCCGACCCGGGACCCCCTCGAGCACTGAAGCTTTCTTT	TRBV5-4	TRBJ1-1	NA	NA	16
CATAMSGGAYEQYF	TGTGCCACCGCTATGAGCGGGGGGGCCTACGAGCAGTACTTC	TRBV5-4	TRBJ2-7	NA	TRBD2	14
CASSQTHYEQYF	TGTGCCAGCAGTCAAACCCACTACGAGCAGTACTTC	TRBV5-6	TRBJ2-7	NA	NA	12
CASSPRQGMSNSPLHF	TGTGCCAGCAGCCCTCGACAGGGGATGAGTAATTCACCCCTCCACTTT	TRBV11-2	TRBJ1-6	NA	TRBD1	16
CASSPGDSYEQYF	TGTGCCAGCTCACCGGGAGACAGCTACGAGCAGTACTTC	TRBV18	TRBJ2-7	NA	NA	13
CASSVGTAPSYEQYF	TGTGCCAGTAGTGTCGGGACAGCTCCCTCCTACGAGCAGTACTTC	TRBV19	TRBJ2-7	NA	TRBD1	15